This T cell receptor (beta chain) was recovered during a study of blood T cell repertoires in COVID-19. On the study more broadly: Whether acute or convalescent, the COVID-19 samples came from the United States, Italy and Spain. The analysed material was cDNA or gDNA that came from T cells, B-cell-depleted T cells, or PBMCs.

Authors' processing steps: By means of reference gene primer amplification, nucleated cell counts were estimated. Assay: immunoSEQ multiplex PCR; the TCRdb copy retains only in-frame clones and omits some. D and trimming come from the DNA, and the V and J calls and clone size come from that table. The sample contains about 240,000 clones, around 87% of which appear only once. This sequence originates from a woman between 65 and 79 years old with active or convalescent COVID-19. Sequences were obtained from peripheral blood.

CDR3 bases: TGTGCCAGCAACAAGGATGGGCCCAGGGCCCCGATGGAAACGCAGTACTTC. This sequence encodes CASNKDGPRAPMETQYF. The gene calls are TRBV27 and TRBJ2-5; D may be TRBD1 (5 bases). The CDR3 spans 17 residues. The germline V gene has CDR1 MNHEY and CDR2 SMNVEV (reference sequence). V was shortened by 7 bases and J by 11 bases, with 32 bases between the two germline ends.